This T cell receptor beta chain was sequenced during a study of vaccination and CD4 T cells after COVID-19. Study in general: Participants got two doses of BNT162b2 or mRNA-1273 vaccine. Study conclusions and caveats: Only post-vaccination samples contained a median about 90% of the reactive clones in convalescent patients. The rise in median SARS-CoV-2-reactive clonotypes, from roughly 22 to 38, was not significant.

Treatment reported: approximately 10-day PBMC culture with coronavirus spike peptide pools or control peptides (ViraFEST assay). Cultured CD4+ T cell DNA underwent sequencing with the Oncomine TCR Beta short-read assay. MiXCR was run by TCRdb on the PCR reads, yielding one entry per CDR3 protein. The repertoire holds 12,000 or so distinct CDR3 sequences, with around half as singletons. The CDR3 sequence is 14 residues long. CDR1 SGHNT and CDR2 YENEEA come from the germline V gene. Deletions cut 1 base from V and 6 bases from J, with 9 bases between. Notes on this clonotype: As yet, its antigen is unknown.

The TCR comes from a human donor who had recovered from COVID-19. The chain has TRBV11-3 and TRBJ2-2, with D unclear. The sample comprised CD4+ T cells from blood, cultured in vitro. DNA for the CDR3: TGTGCCAGCAGCTTAGGGGCTATGGCCGGGGAGCTGTTTTTT. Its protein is CASSLGAMAGELFF.